Below are 19 T cell receptor beta chains sequenced from a single sample in a study of T cell changes during pregnancy in multiple sclerosis. The table came from immunoSEQ multiplex PCR; TCRdb's copy has only in-frame clones and leaves some out. Here the sample spans 70,000 to 100,000 clones, around 93% being singletons. Sequences were derived from peripheral blood, sampled in the third trimester of pregnancy. The receptor set was obtained from a female donor with multiple sclerosis, enrolled in a pregnancy study.

CDR3 loop: CASSESKLHHSNQPQHF. Here the CDR3 DNA reads TGTGCCAGCAGTGAAAGTAAACTCCACCATAGCAATCAGCCCCAGCATTTT. The rearrangement joins TRBV6-1 to TRBJ1-5; D ambiguous. Germline values: CDR1 MNHNS, CDR2 SASEGT. The CDR3 is 17 residues long. The V gene lost 2 bases and the J gene lost 0 bases, with 14 bases spanning the gap.

The J gene is TRBJ2-3, the V gene TRBV5-4; D perhaps matches TRBD2 (6 bases). V was pared by 4 bases and J by 0 bases, with 6 bases between. In germline, CDR1 is SGHNT, CDR2 YYREEE (reference sequence). The CDR3 spans 13 residues. The DNA for the CDR3 is TGTGCCAGCAGCCGGGAGAGCACAGATACGCAGTATTTT. It specifies CASSRESTDTQYF.

This chain links TRBV10-3 with TRBJ1-5; 8 bases align to TRBD1. Germline CDR1 reads ENHRY; CDR2 reads SYGVKD. The trim removed 11 bases at V and 3 bases at J, leaving 9 bases unmatched. This CDR3 is 14 amino acids long. This CDR3 reads CASWTGNFNQPQHF. The CDR3 DNA follows: TGTGCCTCGTGGACAGGGAACTTCAATCAGCCCCAGCATTTT.

The chain couples TRBV7-2 to TRBJ2-7; D unresolved. The CDR3 contains 15 residues. The germline V gene has CDR1 SGHTA and CDR2 FQGNSA. The ends were cut back, 5 bases at V and 0 bases at J, with 14 bases in the middle. CDR3 DNA sequence: TGTGCCAGCAGCCTCTATCATCGGAGCTCCTACGAGCAGTACTTC. It is translated as CASSLYHRSSYEQYF.

The gene calls are TRBV11-2 and TRBJ1-1, with D possibly being TRBD1 (5 bases). V lost 0 bases, J lost 6 bases, and 14 bases lay in between. Germline-derived CDR1 and CDR2 are SGHAT and FQNNGV. The CDR3 totals 15 residues. In nucleotides, the CDR3 is TGTGCCAGCAGCTTAGACGGGGGGAGGAGGGCTGAAGCTTTCTTT. It encodes CASSLDGGRRAEAFF. The complete variable domain, with remaining parts taken from reference TRBV11-2 and TRBJ1-1, reads EAGVAQSPRYKIIEKRQSVAFWCNPISGHATLYWYQQILGQGPKLLIQFQNNGVVDDSQLPKDRFSAERLKGVDSTLKIQPAKLEDSAVYLCASSLDGGRRAEAFFGQGTRLTVV.

V is TRBV5-1 and J is TRBJ2-3, with 16 bases lining up with TRBD2. This CDR3 region has 17 residues. CDR1 and CDR2 from the germline V gene are SGHRS and YFSETQ. The V and J ends lost 3 bases and 4 bases, in that order; junction bases with no gene match: 5. CDR3 sequence (DNA): TGCGCCAGCAGCTGGGGACTAGCGGGAGGGCCATCAGATACGCAGTATTTT. Protein: CASSWGLAGGPSDTQYF.

This chain uses TRBV30 with TRBJ2-3; D gene ambiguous. Germline V gives CDR1 GTSNPN, CDR2 SVGIG (reference sequence). The CDR3 sequence is 13 residues long. Trimming took off 5 bases at V and 6 bases at J, with 15 bases between the two ends. CDR3: CAWGLQTRDTQYF. CDR3 nucleotides: TGTGCCTGGGGTCTCCAGACTCGTGATACGCAGTATTTT.

The V gene is TRBV11-3, the J gene TRBJ2-1; no clear D. Per the germline V gene, CDR1 is SGHNT and CDR2 is YENEEA. The length of the CDR3 is 12 residues. The germline V and J ends were trimmed by 6 bases and 8 bases, with 11 bases remaining between them. The DNA for the CDR3 is TGTGCCAGCAGTGAGGCTCCTTATGAGCAGTTCTTC. This gives the protein CASSEAPYEQFF.

The V and J genes are TRBV28 and TRBJ2-5; 10 nucleotides align to TRBD1. The ends lost 8 bases at V and 5 bases at J; junction bases unmatched: 8. The CDR3 sequence is 14 residues long. Germline CDR1 MDHEN, CDR2 SYDVKM. The CDR3 DNA sequence: TGTGCCAGCGCCGGGACAGGGGATGGGGAGACCCAGTACTTC. The encoded protein is CASAGTGDGETQYF.

This clone has a handful of counts. This sequence joins TRBV28 and TRBJ1-4; 8 nucleotides align to TRBD1. V gave up 10 bases and J gave up 5 bases; unmatched junction bases: 9. CDR1 and CDR2 (germline): MDHEN, SYDVKM. This CDR3 has 14 residues. As DNA, the CDR3 is TGTGCCAACGGAACAGGGGGTCACAATGAAAAACTGTTTTTT. Protein product: CANGTGGHNEKLFF.

This rearrangement joins TRBV9 to TRBJ2-3; 14 bases agree with TRBD2. CDR3 length: 15 residues. Germline CDR1 reads SGDLS; CDR2 reads YYNGEE. V lost 3 bases, J lost 7 bases, and 4 bases stayed unmatched. CDR3 sequence reads: CASSGLAGGGNTQYF. As DNA, the CDR3 is TGTGCCAGCAGCGGACTAGCGGGAGGGGGGAATACGCAGTATTTT.

The rearrangement joins TRBV10-2 to TRBJ2-1, with 16 bases lining up with TRBD2. The CDR3 consists of 21 residues. Germline V gene data show CDR1 as WSHSY and CDR2 as SAAADI. The V and J ends lost 2 bases and 0 bases, in that order; junction bases with no gene match: 10. The CDR3 reads CASSEPGTSGRGYSSYNEQFF. The CDR3 coding sequence is TGCGCCAGCAGTGAGCCTGGGACTAGCGGGAGGGGCTATAGCTCCTACAATGAGCAGTTCTTC.

This chain links TRBV27 with TRBJ2-3; 15 bases map to TRBD2. CDR3 size: 14 residues. CDR1 MNHEY and CDR2 SMNVEV come from the germline V gene (reference sequence). The trim removed 8 bases at V and 7 bases at J, leaving 4 bases unmatched. The CDR3 reads CASRTSGRVNTQYF. The CDR3 region has the DNA TGTGCCAGCCGGACTAGCGGGAGGGTAAATACGCAGTATTTT.

The chain is built from TRBV7-9 and TRBJ1-2; TRBD1 aligns across 10 bases. CDR3 length: 19 amino acids. V was clipped by 4 bases and J by 4 bases; unmatched bases: 18. Germline loops: CDR1 SEHNR, CDR2 FQNEAQ (reference sequence). This chain's CDR3 is CASSSPGGTGVTGSYGYTF. The CDR3 DNA sequence: TGTGCCAGCAGCTCACCTGGGGGGACAGGGGTAACAGGAAGCTATGGCTACACCTTC.

The CDR3: CASSFSSGSAYEQYF. CDR3 nucleotide sequence: TGTGCCAGCAGCTTCTCTAGCGGGAGTGCCTACGAGCAGTACTTC. This chain connects TRBV5-4 to TRBJ2-7; 10 bases map to TRBD2. Per the germline V gene, CDR1 is SGHNT and CDR2 is YYREEE (reference sequence). CDR3 length: 15 residues. Losses at the gene ends were 2 bases for V and 2 bases for J; bases not matched to a gene: 4.

This rearrangement joins TRBV4-1 to TRBJ2-5; 11 bases are a match to TRBD1. V dropped 0 bases and J dropped 1; count of bases not matched to a gene: 1. The germline V gene has CDR1 MGHRA and CDR2 YSYEKL. This CDR3 has 16 residues. The CDR3 spells CASSQEGTGGQETQYF. In nucleotides, the CDR3 is TGCGCCAGCAGCCAAGAAGGGACAGGGGGCCAAGAGACCCAGTACTTC.

This chain links TRBV28 with TRBJ1-4; D is possibly TRBD1 (6 bases). Germline lookup yields CDR1 MDHEN and CDR2 SYDVKM. The CDR3 has 16 residues. The V end lost 6 bases, the J end lost 8 bases, and 22 bases lay between the germline ends. CDR3 protein: CASSGVGRGVREKLFF. The CDR3 DNA follows: TGTGCCAGCAGCGGAGTCGGGAGGGGGGTTAGGGAAAAACTGTTTTTT.

The rearrangement joins TRBV5-6 to TRBJ1-5; 7 bases fit TRBD1. The V and J ends lost 4 bases and 4 bases, in that order; junction bases with no gene match: 5. There are 14 residues in the CDR3. Germline loops: CDR1 SGHDT, CDR2 YYEEEE. CDR3 coding DNA: TGTGCCAGCAGCCGGACAGGACTAAATCAGCCCCAGCATTTT. Its protein product is CASSRTGLNQPQHF.

This rearrangement joins TRBV4-2 to TRBJ1-6; 7 bases map to TRBD1. Germline V gene lookup returns CDR1 LGHNA and CDR2 YNFKEQ. With 0 bases clipped from V and 5 bases from J, the junction kept 4 bases outside the gene matches. The CDR3 spans 16 residues. The CDR3 sequence: CASSQEGDRNNSPLHF. In DNA form, the CDR3 reads TGTGCCAGCAGCCAAGAAGGGGACAGAAATAATTCACCCCTCCACTTT.